The text below deals with one T cell receptor beta chain. These data belong to a study of lymphopenia after photon versus proton radiotherapy. Only in-frame clones appear in the TCRdb table, and some are missing; sequencing was by immunoSEQ multiplex PCR. Of about 42,000 clones in the sample, about 80% were seen once. The V gene lost 5 bases and the J gene lost 2 bases, with 11 bases spanning the gap. The CDR3 runs 14 residues. From germline, CDR1 is MNHNY and CDR2 SVGAGI (reference sequence). This TCR was sampled from a woman aged 70-85 years with pancreatic cancer. The chain couples TRBV6-6 to TRBJ2-3; D is unresolved. Source: peripheral blood, taken from a patient treated with proton-based radiotherapy. Here the CDR3 reads CASSPARFTDTQYF. Here the CDR3 DNA reads TGTGCCAGCAGTCCCGCCCGATTCACAGATACGCAGTATTTT.